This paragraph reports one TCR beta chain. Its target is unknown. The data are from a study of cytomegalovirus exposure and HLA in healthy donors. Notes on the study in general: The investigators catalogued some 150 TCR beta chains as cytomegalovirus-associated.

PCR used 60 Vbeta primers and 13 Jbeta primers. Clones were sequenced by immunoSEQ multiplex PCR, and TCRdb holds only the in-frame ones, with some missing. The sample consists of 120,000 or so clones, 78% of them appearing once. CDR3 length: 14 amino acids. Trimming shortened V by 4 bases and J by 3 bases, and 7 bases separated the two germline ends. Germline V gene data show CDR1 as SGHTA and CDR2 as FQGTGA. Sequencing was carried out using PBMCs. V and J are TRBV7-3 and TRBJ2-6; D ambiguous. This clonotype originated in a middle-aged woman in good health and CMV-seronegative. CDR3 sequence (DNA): TGTGCCAGCAGCTCACCGGGTGGGGCCAACGTCCTGACTTTC. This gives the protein CASSSPGGANVLTF.